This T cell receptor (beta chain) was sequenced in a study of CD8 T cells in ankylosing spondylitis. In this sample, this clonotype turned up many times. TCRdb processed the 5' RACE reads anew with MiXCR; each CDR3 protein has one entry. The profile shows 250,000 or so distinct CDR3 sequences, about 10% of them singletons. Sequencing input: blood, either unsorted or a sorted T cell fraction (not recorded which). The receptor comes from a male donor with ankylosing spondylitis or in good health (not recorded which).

CDR3 in amino acids: CASSLTLYNEQFF. The DNA of the CDR3 is TGTGCCAGCAGCCTAACCCTCTACAATGAGCAGTTCTTC. The chain employs TRBV6-1 and TRBJ2-1; D is unclear. V lost 6 bases, J lost 3 bases, and 9 bases lay in between. CDR3 length: 13 residues. Germline values: CDR1 MNHNS, CDR2 SASEGT.